This record covers a single TCR beta chain. Its antigen is as yet unknown. Germline lookup yields CDR1 SGHNT and CDR2 YENEEA. CDR3 size: 16 residues. The V gene end was trimmed by 5 bases and the J gene end by 2 bases; junction bases not matched to a gene: 9. TRB rearrangements spanning V, D and J were amplified using mixed TRB-A/B primers. One entry per CDR3 protein results from TCRdb running MiXCR on the multiplex PCR reads. The data contain more than 8,500 distinct CDR3 sequences, about 38% of them seen just once; the ten biggest clones take up 9% to 15%. This specimen belongs to a study of T cell repertoires in aging, cancer and after chemotherapy. Background on the study: Donors were grouped into six age bands spanning 30 or younger through 70 or older. Glioblastoma patients receiving temozolomide-based therapy gave paired samples before and after chemotherapy. Study conclusions and caveats: Median generation probability rose over the chemotherapy interval in each cancer cohort, suggesting rebound thymic output. In healthy donors, age-related TCR diversity loss mainly reflected lost richness.

Amplification of TCR beta used genomic DNA extracted from peripheral blood. The receptor comes from a human donor with a solid tumor. The chain carries TRBV11-3 and TRBJ2-3; 8 nucleotides align to TRBD1. The specimen was blood. The CDR3 region is CASSPFGQGYTDTQYF. As DNA, the CDR3 is TGTGCCAGCAGCCCCTTTGGACAGGGATACACAGATACGCAGTATTTT.